The 23 T cell receptor beta chains given below trace back to one sample, sequenced in a study of cytomegalovirus exposure and HLA in healthy donors. PCR involved 60 Vbeta and 13 Jbeta primers. Assay used: immunoSEQ multiplex PCR; TCRdb lists only in-frame clones, some missing. The sample lists about 180,000 clones; more than 60% were seen once. The sample comprised PBMCs. The receptor source for this set is a man aged 18-30 years in good health and CMV-seronegative.

The chain is built from TRBV18 and TRBJ1-1; D gene unclear. Germline V gives CDR1 KGHSH, CDR2 LQKENI. V gave up 1 base and J gave up 2 bases, with 8 bases separating them. The CDR3 is 14 residues long. The CDR3 DNA sequence: TGTGCCAGCTCACCACTTGCCAGAAACACTGAAGCTTTCTTT. Protein sequence: CASSPLARNTEAFF.

This clone was counted between two and nine times. The CDR3 is CSVSALDRGNTEAFF. In DNA form, the CDR3 reads TGCAGCGTTTCCGCGCTGGACAGGGGGAACACTGAAGCTTTCTTT. V is TRBV29-1 and J is TRBJ1-1; 9 positions match TRBD1. The germline V gene encodes CDR1 SQVTM and CDR2 ANQGSEA. J gave up 1 base and V 5 bases, and 8 bases lay outside the gene matches. This CDR3 contains 15 residues. The whole variable domain, remainder taken from reference TRBV29-1 and TRBJ1-1, is SAVISQKPSRDICQRGTSLTIQCQVDSQVTMMFWYRQQPGQSLTLIATANQGSEATYESGFVIDKFPISRPNLTFSTLTVSNMSPEDSSIYLCSVSALDRGNTEAFFGQGTRLTVV.

The rearrangement joins TRBV7-8 to TRBJ1-4; maybe TRBD1 (6 bases). The ends were cut back, 4 bases at V and 2 bases at J, with 17 bases in the middle. Germline-derived CDR1 and CDR2 are SGHVS and FQNEAQ. The length of the CDR3 is 17 residues. The CDR3 here is CASSYPPDRGTNEKLFF. The CDR3 DNA follows: TGTGCCAGCAGCTACCCCCCGGACAGAGGGACTAATGAAAAACTGTTTTTT.

The chain has TRBV27 and TRBJ2-1; 8 nucleotides align to TRBD1. There are 13 residues in the CDR3. Germline V CDR1 and CDR2: MNHEY, SMNVEV (reference sequence). The junction had 7 bases not matched to a gene; V was cut back by 7 bases and J by 8 bases. Here the CDR3 DNA reads TGTGCCAGCAACCCTCAGGGGGCCCATGAGCAGTTCTTC. This encodes CASNPQGAHEQFF.

The chain couples TRBV7-6 to TRBJ1-2, with D possibly TRBD1 on 6 matching bases. This CDR3 contains 14 residues. Trimming removed 1 base from V and 0 bases from J, with 6 bases in between. Germline CDR1 reads SGHVS; CDR2 reads FNYEAQ. The CDR3 loop is CASSLDRANYGYTF. CDR3 DNA: TGTGCCAGCAGCTTAGACAGGGCTAACTATGGCTACACCTTC.

This chain joins TRBV7-9 and TRBJ1-2; 8 positions match TRBD1. Germline V gene sequence: CDR1 SEHNR, CDR2 FQNEAQ (reference sequence). V dropped 1 base and J dropped 8; count of bases not matched to a gene: 12. This CDR3 is built from 16 residues. CDR3 protein: CASSLVSGQVTLGYTF. CDR3 nucleotide sequence: TGTGCCAGCAGCTTAGTTTCGGGACAGGTAACTCTCGGCTACACCTTC.

The chain employs TRBV14 and TRBJ1-2; D not certain. The CDR3 consists of 17 residues. Germline V lookup: CDR1 SGHDN, CDR2 FVKESK. V shed 4 bases and J shed 3 bases, with 21 bases lying between them. CDR3 amino acids: CASSLPLSHLRDYGYTF. CDR3 nucleotides: TGTGCCAGCAGCCTTCCTCTATCCCACTTACGAGACTATGGCTACACCTTC.

The chain employs TRBV4-3 and TRBJ1-2; D is uncertain. The CDR3 extends over 15 amino acids. The germline V gene encodes CDR1 LGHNA and CDR2 YSLEER. Trimming left V 1 base short and J 4 bases short, with 13 bases between. CDR3 sequence reads: CASSQAGTQRYGYTF. CDR3 nucleotides: TGCGCCAGCAGCCAAGCAGGCACTCAACGCTATGGCTACACCTTC.

The rearrangement joins TRBV6-5 to TRBJ2-5, with 7 bases fitting TRBD1. V was clipped by 2 bases and J by 7 bases; unmatched bases: 10. The germline V gene encodes CDR1 MNHEY and CDR2 SVGAGI. The length of the CDR3 is 15 residues. The CDR3 sequence: CASSYVQGPGGTQYF. CDR3 coding DNA: TGTGCCAGCAGTTACGTCCAAGGGCCAGGGGGGACCCAGTACTTC.

The chain carries TRBV7-2 and TRBJ1-1; unclear D gene. The V gene lost 5 bases and the J gene lost 3 bases, with 13 bases spanning the gap. CDR1 and CDR2 from the germline V gene are SGHTA and FQGNSA. This CDR3 is built from 14 residues. CDR3 in DNA: TGTGCCAGCAGCCCCGAACCGAGATACACTGAAGCTTTCTTT. This gives the protein CASSPEPRYTEAFF.

This clone was counted a single time. The V and J genes are TRBV12-2 and TRBJ1-1. TRBV12-2 is reported as a pseudogene. The CDR3 runs 11 residues. CDR3 residues: CASRPRSEAFF. CDR3 DNA: TGTGCAAGTCGCCCGCGCTCTGAAGCTTTCTTT.

The rearrangement uses TRBV7-9 and TRBJ1-5; D not certain. The CDR3 is 18 residues long. The germline V and J ends were trimmed by 1 base and 0 bases, with 16 bases remaining between them. CDR1 and CDR2 (germline): SEHNR, FQNEAQ (reference sequence). CDR3 DNA sequence: TGTGCCAGCAGCTTAGGACAAGGTCCCGAAAATAGCAATCAGCCCCAGCATTTT. Translation: CASSLGQGPENSNQPQHF.

This clone was detected once. The chain combines TRBV19 with TRBJ1-2; 8 bases line up with TRBD1. The CDR3 consists of 16 residues. With V trimmed by 3 bases and J by 5 bases, 11 bases remained unmatched. Germline V gene lookup returns CDR1 LNHDA and CDR2 SQIVND (reference sequence). The CDR3 loop is CASSIDTGQGRYGYTF. In DNA form, the CDR3 reads TGTGCCAGTAGTATTGATACCGGACAGGGACGATATGGCTACACCTTC.

The chain uses TRBV4-3 and TRBJ1-1, with a tentative D call TRBD1 (6 bases). The germline V gene encodes CDR1 LGHNA and CDR2 YSLEER. The CDR3 runs to 16 residues. Trimming shortened V by 0 bases and J by 1 base, and 12 bases separated the two germline ends. CDR3 in DNA: TGCGCCAGCAGCCAAGATATTTACAGGGCGAACACTGAAGCTTTCTTT. This codes for CASSQDIYRANTEAFF.

The genes are TRBV4-2 and TRBJ2-5, with D possibly TRBD2 on 5 matching bases. The J call may be faulty, since TRBJ2-7 better matches the DNA end. This CDR3 comprises 15 residues. CDR1 is LGHNA and CDR2 is YNFKEQ in the germline V gene. The CDR3 DNA sequence: TGTGCCAGCAGCCAAGGTCCCGCGGGCACCTACGAGCAGTACTTC. This translates into CASSQGPAGTYEQYF.

This CDR3 is CASSLASGGDNEQFF. CDR3 nucleotide sequence: TGTGCCAGCAGCTTGGCTAGCGGGGGGGACAATGAGCAGTTCTTC. This chain connects TRBV5-4 to TRBJ2-1; 12 bases fit TRBD2. CDR3 length: 15 residues. Germline-derived CDR1 and CDR2 are SGHNT and YYREEE (reference sequence). Unmatched junction bases numbered 0, after V lost 0 bases and J lost 5 bases.

This clone appeared a few times. The chain recombines TRBV30 with TRBJ2-7; TRBD2 agrees at 12 bases. The CDR3 has 14 amino acids. In germline, CDR1 is GTSNPN, CDR2 SVGIG (reference sequence). The trim removed 1 base at V and 9 bases at J, leaving 7 bases unmatched. In DNA, the CDR3 is TGTGCCTGGAGTGAGGCTAGCGGGGGGGCGCGGCAGTACTTC. This codes for CAWSEASGGARQYF.

The chain carries TRBV7-9 and TRBJ2-2; D unclear. Germline loops: CDR1 SEHNR, CDR2 FQNEAQ (reference sequence). CDR3 size: 16 residues. V lost 2 bases, J lost 8 bases, and 18 bases lay in between. CDR3 amino acids: CASSLLLSGSGGELFF. The DNA for the CDR3 is TGTGCCAGCAGCTTATTGCTTTCGGGTTCCGGTGGGGAGCTGTTTTTT.

In this sample, this clone turned up many times. V is TRBV25-1 and J is TRBJ2-7; D is unresolved. The germline gives CDR1 MGHDK, CDR2 SYGVNS. Trimming stripped 3 bases from V and 3 bases from J, with 3 bases between. The CDR3 loop spans 11 amino acids. The CDR3, as DNA: TGTGCCAGCAGTGACAACTACGAGCAGTACTTC. This translates into CASSDNYEQYF.

The J gene is TRBJ2-7, the V gene TRBV25-1; a weak D match, TRBD2 (7 bases). The CDR3 runs to 16 residues. V dropped 5 bases and J dropped 3 bases, with 20 bases sitting between them. Germline V gene data show CDR1 as MGHDK and CDR2 as SYGVNS. The CDR3 here is CASSLPGEGGFYEQYF. DNA of the CDR3: TGTGCCAGCAGTCTCCCTGGGGAGGGGGGATTCTACGAGCAGTACTTC.

This clone has only a few counts. The chain employs TRBV5-1 and TRBJ2-7; D is uncertain. Germline-derived CDR1 and CDR2 are SGHRS and YFSETQ. This CDR3 has 16 residues. V lost 3 bases, J lost 0 bases, and 16 bases lay in between. The CDR3 sequence is CASSSFPRSGSYEQYF. The CDR3 DNA is TGCGCCAGCAGCTCTTTCCCTCGATCAGGCTCCTACGAGCAGTACTTC.

As concerns this clone: At one end, the junction sequence differs from germline, possibly due to a read error. This sequence joins TRBV7-9 and TRBJ1-6, with D unclear. The germline V gene has CDR1 SEHNR and CDR2 FQNEAQ (reference sequence). CDR3 size: 14 residues. The CDR3 spells CSSSLEQLNSPLHF. The CDR3 DNA is TGTTCCAGCAGCTTAGAACAGCTCAATTCACCCCTCCACTTT. Complete variable domain (other parts from reference TRBV7-9 and TRBJ1-6): DTGVSQNPRHKITKRGQNVTFRCDPISEHNRLYWYRQTLGQGPEFLTYFQNEAQLEKSRLLSDRFSAERPKGSFSTLEIQRTEQGDSAMYLCSSSLEQLNSPLHFGNGTRLTVT.

V is TRBV11-3 and J is TRBJ2-5, with TRBD2 matching 7 bases. This CDR3 spans 17 amino acids. The V segment lost 2 bases and the J segment 2 bases; nucleotides outside the gene matches: 11. In germline, CDR1 is SGHNT, CDR2 YENEEA. In DNA, the CDR3 is TGTGCCAGCAGCTTAAGAAGGCTAGCGGTGGGTCAAGAGACCCAGTACTTC. Translation gives CASSLRRLAVGQETQYF.